A single sample gave rise to the 13 T cell receptor beta chains below, sequenced in a study of shared clonotypes between healthy human individuals. Naive CD8 cells were CD45RO-negative, positively selected for CCR7, excluding terminally differentiated effector memory CD45RA+ cells. Generated by immunoSEQ multiplex PCR, the TCRdb table keeps only in-frame clones and is missing some. The sample lists under 1 million clones, roughly 96% occurring once. Sequencing used naive CD8+ T cells sorted from blood. These receptors were taken from a young man in good health.

The rearrangement links TRBV27 to TRBJ1-1, with D tentatively TRBD1 (5 bases). Germline loops: CDR1 MNHEY, CDR2 SMNVEV (reference sequence). V shed 2 bases and J shed 3 bases, with 16 bases lying between them. The CDR3 loop spans 16 amino acids. CDR3 sequence: CASSLTGLLGDTEAFF. CDR3 DNA sequence: TGTGCCAGCAGTTTAACCGGCCTCTTGGGGGACACTGAAGCTTTCTTT.

This chain connects TRBV18 to TRBJ1-1; 10 nucleotides agree with TRBD1. The J segment lost 8 bases and the V segment lost 4 bases, leaving 4 bases of the junction unmatched. The CDR3 totals 13 residues. Germline values: CDR1 KGHSH, CDR2 LQKENI. The CDR3, as DNA: TGTGCCAGCTCACGGGGGACAGGGGTGGAAGCTTTCTTT. Translation gives CASSRGTGVEAFF.

Comment on this clone: The sample holds other DNA sequences that translate to the same CDR3. This chain connects TRBV11-2 to TRBJ2-7, with unresolved D. CDR1 and CDR2 from the germline V gene are SGHAT and FQNNGV. There are 11 residues in the CDR3. Trimming left V 3 bases short and J 4 bases short, with 4 bases between. CDR3 bases: TGTGCCAGCAGCTTCTCTTACGAGCAGTACTTC. Translation gives CASSFSYEQYF.

This CDR3 reads CASSATSGSSDTQYF. In DNA, the CDR3 is TGTGCCAGCAGCGCGACTAGCGGGAGTTCAGATACGCAGTATTTT. The V call is TRBV9, the J call TRBJ2-3, with 12 bases lining up with TRBD2. The CDR3 spans 15 residues. Germline V gene data show CDR1 as SGDLS and CDR2 as YYNGEE. Trimming at V came to 3 bases and at J to 4 bases, leaving 3 bases not matched to a gene.

V gene TRBV27 combines with J gene TRBJ2-7; D may correspond to TRBD1 or TRBD2 (6 bases each). This CDR3 has 15 amino acids. From germline, CDR1 is MNHEY and CDR2 SMNVEV (reference sequence). With 7 bases removed from V and 1 base from J, the gap between germline ends came to 17 bases. Here the CDR3 reads CASMGRGPPSYEQYF. As DNA, the CDR3 is TGTGCCAGCATGGGCCGGGGGCCCCCTTCCTACGAGCAGTACTTC.

The chain links TRBV11-2 to TRBJ2-7; D perhaps matches TRBD2 (6 bases). Germline lookup yields CDR1 SGHAT and CDR2 FQNNGV. The ends were cut back, 1 base at V and 7 bases at J, with 11 bases in the middle. This CDR3 region has 13 residues. The CDR3 DNA reads as TGTGCCAGCAGCTTAGGACCGGCGGGGGAGCAGTACTTC. This sequence encodes CASSLGPAGEQYF.

The rearrangement uses TRBV29-1 and TRBJ2-2; D call uncertain. The CDR3 runs 15 residues. V lost 6 bases and J 0 bases, leaving 14 bases between the germline ends. From germline, CDR1 is SQVTM and CDR2 ANQGSEA. CDR3 in amino acids: CSVWYPDTNTGELFF. DNA for the CDR3: TGCAGCGTCTGGTACCCTGACACGAACACCGGGGAGCTGTTTTTT.

The chain carries TRBV7-9 and TRBJ1-1; weak D call: TRBD1 (6 bases). CDR1 is SEHNR, CDR2 FQNEAQ, per germline (reference sequence). The V gene lost 1 base and the J gene lost 0 bases, with 9 bases spanning the gap. This CDR3 contains 15 residues. The CDR3 DNA sequence: TGTGCCAGCAGCTTAGTGGGACAACTGAACACTGAAGCTTTCTTT. It specifies CASSLVGQLNTEAFF.

V is TRBV7-2 and J is TRBJ2-1; TRBD2 is a possible D gene (6 bases). CDR3 length: 15 amino acids. Germline V gene lookup returns CDR1 SGHTA and CDR2 FQGNSA. Trimming took 1 base from V and 9 from J, leaving 16 bases between them. CDR3 coding DNA: TGTGCCAGCAGCTTAGTTTCCATGGCGGGAACTGAGCAGTTCTTC. It translates to CASSLVSMAGTEQFF.

The chain has TRBV7-3 and TRBJ1-4, with D unresolved. Germline V CDR1 and CDR2: SGHTA, FQGTGA. This CDR3 spans 14 amino acids. Trimming pared 0 bases from V and 8 bases from J, leaving 10 bases between. The CDR3 bases are TGTGCCAGCAGCTTAACTCGGGAGAGGGAAAAACTGTTTTTT. It encodes CASSLTREREKLFF.

V gene TRBV7-8 combines with J gene TRBJ2-7, with D perhaps TRBD1 or TRBD2 (5 bases each). Deletions cut 5 bases from V and 5 bases from J, with 16 bases between. There are 14 residues in the CDR3. Germline CDR1 SGHVS, CDR2 FQNEAQ. CDR3 in amino acids: CASSPFGGVNEQYF. CDR3 in DNA: TGTGCCAGCAGCCCTTTTGGGGGAGTTAACGAGCAGTACTTC.

In regard to this clone: Additional DNA sequences in this sample encode the identical CDR3. The V gene is TRBV27, the J gene TRBJ2-7; either TRBD1 or TRBD2 may supply D (5 bases each). Germline values: CDR1 MNHEY, CDR2 SMNVEV (reference sequence). V was cut by 5 bases and J by 5 bases, with 10 bases left in between. CDR3 length equals 12 residues. The CDR3 sequence is CASSPGPNEQYF. The CDR3 DNA sequence: TGTGCCAGCAGTCCGGGACCGAACGAGCAGTACTTC.

The chain employs TRBV7-2 and TRBJ2-7, with D hard to call. This CDR3 is built from 14 residues. The ends were cut back, 1 base at V and 5 bases at J, with 12 bases in the middle. From germline, CDR1 is SGHTA and CDR2 FQGNSA. Here the CDR3 reads CASSLEVSGDEQYF. The CDR3 region has the DNA TGTGCCAGCAGCTTAGAAGTCAGTGGGGACGAGCAGTACTTC.